This is a list of T cell receptor beta chains from one sample in a study of blood T cell repertoires in COVID-19. The assay was immunoSEQ multiplex PCR, and TCRdb's table has in-frame clones only and misses some. Of roughly 300,000 clones in the sample, roughly 80% were seen once. Material: peripheral blood. Source of these receptors: a woman in her forties or fifties who had recovered from COVID-19. Both conserved end residues are part of each CDR3. Fields, in order: CDR3 DNA, CDR3 protein, D gene, J gene, clone size, V gene. A D gene is named only where the DNA matches it firmly. A row's size may be missing; if present it is once, few, many or a size class.

TGTGCCTGGAGTTTATCAGTGGACTATGGCTACACCTTC,CAWSLSVDYGYTF,NA,TRBJ1-2,NA,TRBV30
TGTGCCAGCAGCTTTCCAGGGGGTCCTCCCGAGCAGTACTTC,CASSFPGGPPEQYF,TRBD1,TRBJ2-7,NA,TRBV7-2
TGTGCCAGCAGCAGCGGACAGGGTAACACTGAAGCTTTCTTT,CASSSGQGNTEAFF,TRBD1,TRBJ1-1,NA,TRBV5-4
TGTGCCAGCAGCTTAGATCTGAGGGAATTGGCTGGCACAGATACGCAGTATTTT,CASSLDLRELAGTDTQYF,NA,TRBJ2-3,NA,TRBV11-2
TGTGCCAGCAGCTTCCGGAGCTCCTATAATTCACCCCTCCACTTT,CASSFRSSYNSPLHF,NA,TRBJ1-6,NA,TRBV5-4
TGTGCCAGCAGCCCCGGACTAGCGGGCCACACCGGGGAGCTGTTTTTT,CASSPGLAGHTGELFF,TRBD2,TRBJ2-2,NA,TRBV6-4
TGTGCCAGCTCAACAGGGGGCCTCTATGGCTACACCTTC,CASSTGGLYGYTF,TRBD1,TRBJ1-2,NA,TRBV5-6
TGTGCCAGCGGTCAGGGGGATGAAAAACTGTTTTTT,CASGQGDEKLFF,TRBD1,TRBJ1-4,NA,TRBV6-5
TGTGCCAGCAGCCCAGGTCAGATTCAAGAGACCCAGTACTTC,CASSPGQIQETQYF,NA,TRBJ2-5,NA,TRBV6-5
TGTGCCAGCAGTTCGGGACTTGAGGAGACCCAGTACTTC,CASSSGLEETQYF,NA,TRBJ2-5,NA,TRBV28
TGTGCCAGCAGCTCCGGTGGGTTAGGGGTGGGGCAGTACTTC,CASSSGGLGVGQYF,NA,TRBJ2-7,NA,TRBV7-9
TGCGCCAGCAGCTTGACAGGTATGAACACTGAAGCTTTCTTT,CASSLTGMNTEAFF,NA,TRBJ1-1,NA,TRBV5-1
TGTGCCAGCTCATCAGGAACCGGCGTAGCGACCTGGAGTCCCGGGGAGCTGTTTTTT,CASSSGTGVATWSPGELFF,NA,TRBJ2-2,NA,TRBV18
TGTGCCAGCCAGCACCAGACAGGGAAGGGGTATGGCTACACCTTC,CASQHQTGKGYGYTF,TRBD1,TRBJ1-2,NA,TRBV19
TGTGCCAGCAGCCAGGACGTAACAGGGGACGACGAAAAACTGTTTTTT,CASSQDVTGDDEKLFF,TRBD1,TRBJ1-4,NA,TRBV3-1/TRBV3-2
TGTGCCAGCAGCTTGGCCTCAACTAGCGGATACAATGAGCAGTTCTTC,CASSLASTSGYNEQFF,TRBD2,TRBJ2-1,NA,TRBV5-4
TGCGCCAGCAGCCAAAAGCTCCAAAACATTCAGTACTTC,CASSQKLQNIQYF,NA,TRBJ2-4,many,TRBV4-1
TGTGCCAGCAGCCCGGACAGGGCCTCTGGAAACACCATATATTTT,CASSPDRASGNTIYF,TRBD1,TRBJ1-3,NA,TRBV3-1/TRBV3-2
TGCAGCGCTCGGGACAGCCTCTACGAGCAGTACTTC,CSARDSLYEQYF,TRBD1,TRBJ2-7,NA,TRBV29-1
TGTGCCACCAGTGGGGGGGGCTTAGAGACCCAGTACTTC,CATSGGGLETQYF,NA,TRBJ2-5,NA,TRBV24-1
TGTGCCAGCAGCCCTATAGAGTATACGCAGTATTTT,CASSPIEYTQYF,NA,TRBJ2-3,NA,TRBV11-2
TGCGCCAGCAGCCAAGGACTATCCTACGAGCAGTACTTC,CASSQGLSYEQYF,NA,TRBJ2-7,NA,TRBV4-3
TGTGCCAGCAGCTTGACAGGGGCCTACGAGCAGTACTTC,CASSLTGAYEQYF,TRBD1,TRBJ2-7,NA,TRBV11-3
TGTGCCAGCAGTCCGACTAGCGGGAGGGTGGTGCAGTACTTC,CASSPTSGRVVQYF,TRBD2,TRBJ2-7,NA,TRBV6-2/TRBV6-3
TGTGCCAGCAGCCCTAGCTCCTACGAGCAGTACTTC,CASSPSSYEQYF,NA,TRBJ2-7,large,TRBV7-8
TGCGCCAGCAGCTTCCGGGAGACCCAGTACTTC,CASSFRETQYF,NA,TRBJ2-5,NA,TRBV4-3
TGTGCCAGCAGCCTGGGCTCCGACTATGGCTACACCTTC,CASSLGSDYGYTF,NA,TRBJ1-2,NA,TRBV4-2
TGTGCCACCACAATAGGGGCTAGCGGGAGAATTTGGAATGAGCAGTTCTTC,CATTIGASGRIWNEQFF,TRBD2,TRBJ2-1,NA,TRBV19
TGTGCCAGCAGTTACTCTTTCGGGACAGGGGGCATGGGTTCCTACAATGAGCAGTTCTTC,CASSYSFGTGGMGSYNEQFF,TRBD1,TRBJ2-1,NA,TRBV6-2/TRBV6-3
TGTGCCAGCATAGAGCCTATCCCTGGAAACACCATATATTTT,CASIEPIPGNTIYF,NA,TRBJ1-3,NA,TRBV27
TGTGCCAGCTCACCAAGGATCGGACAGACCTACGAGCAGTACTTC,CASSPRIGQTYEQYF,NA,TRBJ2-7,NA,TRBV18
TGTGCCAGCAGTGACGGGGGGGCCACAGATACGCAGTATTTT,CASSDGGATDTQYF,NA,TRBJ2-3,many,TRBV6-4
TGCAGCGTTGTTAAGGGGCTCCAAGAGACCCAGTACTTC,CSVVKGLQETQYF,NA,TRBJ2-5,NA,TRBV29-1
TGTGCCAGCAGTGCAATGACAGGGGGAAGTACTGAAGCTTTCTTT,CASSAMTGGSTEAFF,TRBD1,TRBJ1-1,NA,TRBV28
TGTGCCAGCAGCCCCGGACAGGGAAGGGAAAAACTGTTTTTT,CASSPGQGREKLFF,TRBD1,TRBJ1-4,NA,TRBV7-2
TGTGCCACCAGCAGCCATAACTATGGCTACACCTTC,CATSSHNYGYTF,NA,TRBJ1-2,NA,TRBV15
TGCGCCAGCGCCGCGGGGGGCAGTGATTCACCCCTCCACTTT,CASAAGGSDSPLHF,NA,TRBJ1-6,once,TRBV5-1
TGTGCCAGCAGTCAGCCAAGGGGACTAGCGGGGGAATCCTACGAGCAGTACTTC,CASSQPRGLAGESYEQYF,TRBD2,TRBJ2-7,NA,TRBV27
TGTGCCAGCAGTTTCGGGGCGGGGGGTGGCTACACCTTC,CASSFGAGGGYTF,NA,TRBJ1-2,NA,TRBV28
TGCGCCAGCAGCTTGAACCCGCGGAGCTATGGCTACACCTTC,CASSLNPRSYGYTF,NA,TRBJ1-2,NA,TRBV5-1
TGTGCCAGCAGCGTAGGAAGCGGGACAGGGGGGGTCCACTATGGCTACACCTTC,CASSVGSGTGGVHYGYTF,TRBD1,TRBJ1-2,NA,TRBV9
TGTGCCAGCAGCGACCGGGACTACATTAGGGGGGAGACCCAGTACTTC,CASSDRDYIRGETQYF,NA,TRBJ2-5,NA,TRBV5-4
TGTGCCAGCAGCCTAAAGGGGCAGAGTAATGAAAAACTGTTTTTT,CASSLKGQSNEKLFF,NA,TRBJ1-4,few,TRBV4-2
TGTGCCAGCAGCGTAGCCCCAGTACAGGGGGCCCCCTACGAGCAGTACTTC,CASSVAPVQGAPYEQYF,TRBD1,TRBJ2-7,NA,TRBV9
TGTGCCAGCAGCCAAGATCCCACCTGGGGCGGCTACACCTTC,CASSQDPTWGGYTF,NA,TRBJ1-2,NA,TRBV3-1/TRBV3-2
TGTGCCAGCAGCTCGGACAGGAGAAGCAATCAGCCCCAGCATTTT,CASSSDRRSNQPQHF,TRBD1,TRBJ1-5,NA,TRBV6-5
TGCAGCGTCGCCAGGAGCGGGGGAGGGGAGACCCAGTACTTC,CSVARSGGGETQYF,TRBD2,TRBJ2-5,NA,TRBV29-1
TGTGCCAGCAGTTTCGGGACAGGCGCATCTGGGGCCAACGTCCTGACTTTC,CASSFGTGASGANVLTF,TRBD1,TRBJ2-6,NA,TRBV5-5
TGTGCCAGCAGCTTAAATCCGGGGAACTACGAGCAGTACTTC,CASSLNPGNYEQYF,NA,TRBJ2-7,once,TRBV7-3
TGTGCCAGCAGTACCTTCTCGAGCTCTGGAAACACCATATATTTT,CASSTFSSSGNTIYF,NA,TRBJ1-3,NA,TRBV28
TGCAGCGTTGACGAGACTAGCGGGAGCCGCACAGATACGCAGTATTTT,CSVDETSGSRTDTQYF,TRBD2,TRBJ2-3,NA,TRBV29-1
TGTGCCGTTGGACAGGATAATTCACCCCTCCACTTT,CAVGQDNSPLHF,TRBD1,TRBJ1-6,few,TRBV10-3
TGTGCCAGCAGCTCGGACACCCAAGGGGGCTACACCTTC,CASSSDTQGGYTF,NA,TRBJ1-2,NA,TRBV7-2
TGTGCCAGCAGCTGGACAGCCCAGGGAACTGAAGCTTTCTTT,CASSWTAQGTEAFF,NA,TRBJ1-1,NA,TRBV6-5
TGTGCCAGCTCACCCTTTGCAGGGGACCCTTGGAACACCGGGGAGCTGTTTTTT,CASSPFAGDPWNTGELFF,NA,TRBJ2-2,NA,TRBV18
TGTGCCAGTAACAGGGGAAAGAACTATGGCTACACCTTC,CASNRGKNYGYTF,TRBD1,TRBJ1-2,NA,TRBV19
TGTGCCAGCAGTTTCCAGGGGACCTACGAGCAGTACTTC,CASSFQGTYEQYF,NA,TRBJ2-7,NA,TRBV6-2/TRBV6-3
TGTGCCAGCAGTGACACCCCAACCTACGAGCAGTACTTC,CASSDTPTYEQYF,NA,TRBJ2-7,NA,TRBV28
TGTGCCAGCAGGGTCGGTTTCGGACAGACAACTAATGAAAAACTGTTTTTT,CASRVGFGQTTNEKLFF,NA,TRBJ1-4,NA,TRBV2
TGTGCCAGCAGTGAGCGGGATGAGCAGTTCTTC,CASSERDEQFF,NA,TRBJ2-1,NA,TRBV2